One sample yielded the 24 T cell receptor beta chains listed below, sequenced in a study of blood T cell repertoires in COVID-19. Some clones are missing from TCRdb's copy, which holds only in-frame ones; the method was immunoSEQ multiplex PCR. The sample yields 58,000 or so clones, less than 90% seen once. Sequenced material: peripheral blood. The receptors stem from a woman between 65 and 79 years old with active COVID-19.

This clone showed up just once. The rearrangement links TRBV4-1 to TRBJ2-2; D remains ambiguous. Per germline, CDR1 MGHRA and CDR2 YSYEKL. The CDR3 length is 14 residues. The V and J ends lost 10 bases and 2 bases respectively, with 14 bases between them. The CDR3 bases are TGCGCCACTATGAATGGAGCAAACACCGGGGAGCTGTTTTTT. Amino acid sequence: CATMNGANTGELFF.

The CDR3 here is CASRPGTPGGNTIYF. Here the CDR3 DNA reads TGCGCCAGCAGACCCGGGACACCAGGGGGAAACACCATATATTTT. V is TRBV5-1 and J is TRBJ1-3, with D maybe TRBD1 (6 bases). Germline lookup yields CDR1 SGHRS and CDR2 YFSETQ. The length of the CDR3 is 15 residues. The V end lost 5 bases, the J end lost 4 bases, and 16 bases lay between the germline ends.

The chain recombines TRBV6-5 with TRBJ2-6; D may be TRBD2 (5 bases). The CDR3 has 15 residues. V was clipped by 5 bases and J by 0 bases, with 8 bases between them. The V gene's germline CDR1 is MNHEY and CDR2 SVGAGI. The DNA of the CDR3 is TGTGCCAGCAGTCGGGATTCCTCTGGGGCCAACGTCCTGACTTTC. Translated: CASSRDSSGANVLTF.

This clone was observed a single time. The chain links TRBV19 to TRBJ2-5; a possible D gene is TRBD1 (6 bases). There are 13 residues in the CDR3. V was trimmed by 8 bases and J by 1 base, leaving 11 bases between them. Germline CDR1 is LNHDA and CDR2 is SQIVND (reference sequence). Here the CDR3 DNA reads TGTGCCAGTTATGACAGGACCCAAGAGACCCAGTACTTC. Translated, it gives CASYDRTQETQYF.

This chain links TRBV11-2 with TRBJ1-4, with 8 positions matching TRBD1. Germline V gives CDR1 SGHAT, CDR2 FQNNGV. CDR3 length: 15 amino acids. Losses at the gene ends were 6 bases for V and 6 bases for J; bases not matched to a gene: 9. The CDR3 DNA is TGTGCCAGCAGTCAAACAGGGGGGAAATATGAAAAACTGTTTTTT. This codes for CASSQTGGKYEKLFF.

The chain combines TRBV3-1 (or the pseudogene TRBV3-2) with TRBJ2-7; the match to TRBD2 covers 13 bases. The J segment lost 2 bases and the V segment lost 1 base, leaving 8 bases of the junction unmatched. The CDR3 is 18 residues long. The germline gives CDR1 LGHDT, CDR2 YNNKEL (reference sequence). The CDR3: CASSQVGLAGVSPYEQYF. The DNA of the CDR3 is TGTGCCAGCAGCCAAGTCGGACTAGCGGGAGTCTCTCCCTACGAGCAGTACTTC.

The chain links TRBV5-1 to TRBJ2-7; the D is unclear. This CDR3 spans 13 amino acids. Germline loops: CDR1 SGHRS, CDR2 YFSETQ. V was pared by 0 bases and J by 5 bases, with 9 bases between. The CDR3 DNA is TGCGCCAGCAGCTTGGCCGCCAGGCACGAGCAGTACTTC. As protein: CASSLAARHEQYF.

This sequence joins TRBV6-5 and TRBJ1-4; 8 bases line up with TRBD1. Per the germline V gene, CDR1 is MNHEY and CDR2 is SVGAGI. The CDR3 contains 15 residues. J lost 0 bases, V lost 7 bases, and 4 bases had no gene match. The CDR3 spells CASKDRGATNEKLFF. The CDR3 DNA sequence: TGTGCCAGCAAAGACAGGGGTGCAACTAATGAAAAACTGTTTTTT.

The chain carries TRBV5-1 and TRBJ1-1, with TRBD1 matching over 10 bases. CDR3 size: 16 residues. Germline CDR1 is SGHRS and CDR2 is YFSETQ. V was pared by 7 bases and J by 3 bases, with 12 bases of the junction left unmatched. CDR3 DNA: TGCGCCAGCTCCATAGGTCATGGGACAGGGGACACTGAAGCTTTCTTT. This sequence encodes CASSIGHGTGDTEAFF.

V and J are TRBV18 and TRBJ1-1; 11 nucleotides agree with TRBD1. Trimming cost V 4 bases and J 2 bases; bases outside gene matches: 3. CDR3 length equals 15 residues. Looked up from germline, CDR1 is KGHSH and CDR2 is LQKENI. CDR3 nucleotides: TGTGCCAGCTCACTGGACAGGGGGCGAAACACTGAAGCTTTCTTT. Its translation is CASSLDRGRNTEAFF.

The chain joins TRBV6-5 to TRBJ2-7, with 7 nucleotides matching TRBD2. Germline V gene sequence: CDR1 MNHEY, CDR2 SVGAGI. After removal of 0 bases from V and 3 bases from J, the junction contained 5 bases not matched to a gene. The length of the CDR3 is 15 residues. The CDR3 reads CASSYSSAGDYEQYF. The CDR3 nucleotides read TGTGCCAGCAGTTACTCGTCCGCGGGAGACTACGAGCAGTACTTC.

V and J are TRBV5-1 and TRBJ2-1; D unresolved. CDR3 length: 12 amino acids. Trimming removed 4 bases at V and 1 base at J, with 3 bases between. CDR1 is SGHRS and CDR2 is YFSETQ in the germline V gene. The CDR3 DNA reads as TGCGCCAGCAGCACATCCTACAATGAGCAGTTCTTC. As protein: CASSTSYNEQFF.

This chain links TRBV6-4 with TRBJ1-3; no firm D call. CDR1 MRHNA and CDR2 SNTAGT come from the germline V gene. The CDR3 totals 15 residues. With 6 bases removed from V and 0 bases from J, the gap between germline ends came to 12 bases. CDR3 DNA sequence: TGTGCCAGCAGATCCAGGACTTCCTCTGGAAACACCATATATTTT. Translated, it gives CASRSRTSSGNTIYF.

The gene calls are TRBV27 and TRBJ2-3, with 8 bases identical to TRBD1. CDR3 size: 16 residues. V lost 3 bases, J lost 3 bases, and 8 bases stayed unmatched. The germline CDR1 and CDR2 sequences are MNHEY and SMNVEV (reference sequence). The CDR3 reads CASSFLGDRSTDTQYF. In DNA, the CDR3 is TGTGCCAGCAGTTTCTTGGGGGACAGGTCGACAGATACGCAGTATTTT.

CDR3 region: CASSGPLGRDEKLFF. CDR3 DNA: TGTGCCAGCAGTGGGCCGCTAGGGAGGGATGAAAAACTGTTTTTT. This chain uses TRBV28 with TRBJ1-4; D ambiguous. CDR3 length: 15 amino acids. CDR1 and CDR2 (germline): MDHEN, SYDVKM. Trimming removed 5 bases from V and 6 bases from J, with 16 bases in between.

V is TRBV2 and J is TRBJ1-1; tentative D call: TRBD1 (5 bases). V was trimmed by 2 bases and J by 7 bases, leaving 8 bases between them. In germline, CDR1 is SNHLY, CDR2 FYNNEI. The CDR3 consists of 12 residues. CDR3 DNA: TGTGCCAGCAGTGAAAGCAGGGTTGAAGCTTTCTTT. It is translated as CASSESRVEAFF.

This clone was detected only a few times. V usage is TRBV7-6 and J usage is TRBJ1-6; perhaps TRBD1 as D (5 bases). V was pared by 8 bases and J by 5 bases, with 16 bases between. The CDR3 runs 15 residues. The germline V gene has CDR1 SGHVS and CDR2 FNYEAQ. CDR3 nucleotide sequence: TGTGCCAGCGGGGCAGGGTTGATGGATAATTCACCCCTCCACTTT. This gives the protein CASGAGLMDNSPLHF. Complete variable domain (other parts from reference TRBV7-6 and TRBJ1-6): GAGVSQSPRYKVTKRGQDVALRCDPISGHVSLYWYRQALGQGPEFLTYFNYEAQQDKSGLPNDRFSAERPEGSISTLTIQRTEQRDSAMYRCASGAGLMDNSPLHFGNGTRLTVT.

V and J are TRBV28 and TRBJ1-5, with D possibly matching TRBD1 (6 bases). The CDR3 sequence is 14 residues long. V dropped 7 bases and J dropped 2 bases, with 12 bases sitting between them. In germline, CDR1 is MDHEN, CDR2 SYDVKM. DNA for the CDR3: TGTGCCAGCACCCCAGGGGACGGCAATCAGCCCCAGCATTTT. As protein: CASTPGDGNQPQHF.

The chain links TRBV3-1 (or the pseudogene TRBV3-2) to TRBJ2-1; 7 bases map to TRBD2. The junction had 8 bases not matched to a gene; V was cut back by 0 bases and J by 3 bases. The CDR3 is 17 residues long. Germline V gene data show CDR1 as LGHDT and CDR2 as YNNKEL (reference sequence). The CDR3, as DNA: TGTGCCAGCAGCCAAGAGTCGGCGGGAGAAGTCTACAATGAGCAGTTCTTC. This codes for CASSQESAGEVYNEQFF.

The chain has TRBV28 and TRBJ2-7; D possibly corresponds to TRBD1 (6 bases). Trimming removed 7 bases from V and 1 base from J, with 17 bases in between. Per the germline V gene, CDR1 is MDHEN and CDR2 is SYDVKM. The CDR3 is made up of 15 amino acids. Written as DNA, the CDR3 is TGTGCCAGCACCCGTGGGGGCCAAGCTTCCTACGAGCAGTACTTC. Protein sequence: CASTRGGQASYEQYF.

This chain connects TRBV24-1 to TRBJ2-7; 9 bases align to TRBD1. Germline V gives CDR1 KGHDR, CDR2 SFDVKD. The CDR3 length is 14 residues. With 4 bases clipped from V and 7 bases from J, the junction kept 7 bases outside the gene matches. The DNA for the CDR3 is TGTGCCACCAGTGACCCGGGACAGGGCTTTGAGCAGTACTTC. It encodes CATSDPGQGFEQYF.

This chain connects TRBV10-1 to TRBJ2-2; TRBD2 might be the D (6 bases). Trimming removed 3 bases from V and 0 bases from J, with 11 bases in between. This CDR3 comprises 16 residues. Germline V gives CDR1 WNHNN, CDR2 SYGVQD (reference sequence). The CDR3 bases are TGCGCCAGCAGTGACCTTGGGGGGACGAACACCGGGGAGCTGTTTTTT. This gives the protein CASSDLGGTNTGELFF.

The gene calls are TRBV5-1 and TRBJ2-1; 7 bases line up with TRBD1. CDR3 length: 14 residues. Per the germline V gene, CDR1 is SGHRS and CDR2 is YFSETQ. J lost 4 bases, V lost 0 bases, and 1 base had no gene match. The CDR3 sequence is CASSLGDRYNEQFF. The CDR3 DNA reads TGCGCCAGCAGCTTGGGGGACAGATACAATGAGCAGTTCTTC.

The J gene is TRBJ1-6, the V gene TRBV9; D is undetermined. Trimming pared 4 bases from V and 6 bases from J, leaving 8 bases between. The CDR3 length is 13 residues. Looked up from germline, CDR1 is SGDLS and CDR2 is YYNGEE. Written as DNA, the CDR3 is TGTGCCAGCAGCCCTAGTCCTAATTCACCCCTCCACTTT. Protein product: CASSPSPNSPLHF.